This TCR beta chain was obtained from a study of shared clonotypes between healthy human individuals. Whole-study findings and limits: Sequencing of the sorted subsets was shown by rarefaction to be incomplete despite large depth.

Here immunoSEQ multiplex PCR was the method, and the copy in TCRdb shows in-frame clones only, minus some. The sample includes about 1.1 million clones, 75% to 85% of them seen just once. In this sample, this clone turned up once. Its antigen is still unknown. In the same sample, other DNA sequences code for this CDR3. Deletions cut 2 bases from V and 5 bases from J, with 6 bases between. This CDR3 contains 11 residues. Germline V lookup: CDR1 GTSNPN, CDR2 SVGIG (reference sequence). Partitioning of CD4+ cells yielded a CD45RA+ naive subset and a CD45RA-negative memory subset. Sequencing was done on a sample of memory CD4+ T cells from PBMCs. Subset described: CD45RA-negative fraction. The TCR sequence derives from a man between 18 and 29 years old in good health. Some clones in this sample may be carry-over from other donors' samples. The chain has TRBV30 and TRBJ2-5, with no clear D. Here the CDR3 reads CAWSLGETQYF. The CDR3 nucleotides are TGTGCCTGGAGTTTAGGGGAGACCCAGTACTTC. Together with reference TRBV30 and TRBJ2-5, the CDR3 gives the full variable domain: SQTIHQWPATLVQPVGSPLSLECTVEGTSNPNLYWYRQAAGRGLQLLFYSVGIGQISSEVPQNLSASRPQDRQFILSSKKLLLSDSGFYLCAWSLGETQYFGPGTRLLVL.